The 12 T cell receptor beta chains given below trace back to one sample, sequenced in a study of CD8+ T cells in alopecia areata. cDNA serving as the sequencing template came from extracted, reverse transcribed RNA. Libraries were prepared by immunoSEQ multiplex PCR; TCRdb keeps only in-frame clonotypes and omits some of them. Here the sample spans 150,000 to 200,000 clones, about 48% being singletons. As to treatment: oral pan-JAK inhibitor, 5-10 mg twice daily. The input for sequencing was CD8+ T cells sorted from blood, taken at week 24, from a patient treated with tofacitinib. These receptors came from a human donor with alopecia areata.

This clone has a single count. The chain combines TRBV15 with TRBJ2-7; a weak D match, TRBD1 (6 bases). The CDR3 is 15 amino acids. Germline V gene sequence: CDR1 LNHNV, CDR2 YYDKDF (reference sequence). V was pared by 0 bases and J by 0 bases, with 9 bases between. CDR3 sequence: CATSRDPDSSYEQYF. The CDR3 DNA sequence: TGTGCCACCAGCAGAGACCCGGACAGCTCCTACGAGCAGTACTTC. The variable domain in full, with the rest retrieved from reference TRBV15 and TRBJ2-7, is DAMVIQNPRYQVTQFGKPVTLSCSQTLNHNVMYWYQQKSSQAPKLLFHYYDKDFNNEADTPDNFQSRRPNTSFCFLDIRSPGLGDTAMYLCATSRDPDSSYEQYFGPGTRLTVT.

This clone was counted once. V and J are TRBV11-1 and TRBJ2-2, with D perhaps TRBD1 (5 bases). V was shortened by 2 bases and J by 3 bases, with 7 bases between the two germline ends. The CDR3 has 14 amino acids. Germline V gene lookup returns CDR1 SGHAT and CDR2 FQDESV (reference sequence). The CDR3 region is CASSLIGDTGELFF. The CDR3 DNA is TGTGCCAGCAGCTTAATAGGGGACACCGGGGAGCTGTTTTTT.

The DNA for the CDR3 is TGCAGCGTTGAAGTGGCAGGGGCATACTATGGCTACACCTTC. Protein: CSVEVAGAYYGYTF. The genes are TRBV29-1 and TRBJ1-2; possibly TRBD1 for D (6 bases). From germline, CDR1 is SQVTM and CDR2 ANQGSEA. V dropped 1 base and J dropped 3 bases, with 12 bases sitting between them. The CDR3 sequence is 14 residues long.

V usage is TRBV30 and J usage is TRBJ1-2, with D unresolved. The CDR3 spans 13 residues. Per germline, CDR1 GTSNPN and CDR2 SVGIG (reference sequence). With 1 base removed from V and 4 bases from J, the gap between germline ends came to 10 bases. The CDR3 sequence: CAWSEVNSYGYTF. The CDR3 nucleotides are TGTGCCTGGAGTGAGGTAAACTCCTATGGCTACACCTTC.

The DNA of the CDR3 is TGCGCCAGCAGTGAGTCATACGAGACCCAGTACTTC. As protein: CASSESYETQYF. The V and J genes are TRBV10-2 and TRBJ2-5, with D hard to call. CDR3 size: 12 residues. The V end was cut by 0 bases, the J end by 5 bases, with 4 bases between. CDR1 WSHSY and CDR2 SAAADI come from the germline V gene.

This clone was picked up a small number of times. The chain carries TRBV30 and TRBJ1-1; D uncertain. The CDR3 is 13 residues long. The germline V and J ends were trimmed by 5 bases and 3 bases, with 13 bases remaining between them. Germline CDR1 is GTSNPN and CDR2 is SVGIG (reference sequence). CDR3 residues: CAWGTGGYTEAFF. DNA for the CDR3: TGTGCCTGGGGAACCGGTGGGTACACTGAAGCTTTCTTT.

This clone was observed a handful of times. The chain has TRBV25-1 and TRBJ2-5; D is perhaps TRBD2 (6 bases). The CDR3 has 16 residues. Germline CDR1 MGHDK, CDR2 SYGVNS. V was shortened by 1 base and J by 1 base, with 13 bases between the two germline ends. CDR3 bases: TGTGCCAGCAGTGAATGGGAGGTCGGGAGCCAAGAGACCCAGTACTTC. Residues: CASSEWEVGSQETQYF.

The CDR3 region is CASSGGTSGGTGELFF. CDR3 in DNA: TGTGCCAGCAGCGGTGGGACTAGCGGGGGCACCGGGGAGCTGTTTTTT. The rearrangement uses TRBV2 and TRBJ2-2, with 14 positions matching TRBD2. The ends lost 6 bases at V and 4 bases at J; junction bases unmatched: 4. Germline CDR1 SNHLY, CDR2 FYNNEI. The CDR3 is 16 residues long.

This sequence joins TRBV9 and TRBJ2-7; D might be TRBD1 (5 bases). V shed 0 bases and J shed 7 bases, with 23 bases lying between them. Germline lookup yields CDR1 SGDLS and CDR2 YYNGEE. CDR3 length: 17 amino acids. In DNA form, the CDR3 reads TGTGCCAGCAGCGTAGACTCCGGTGGCAGGGTGCAAGGTGAGCAGTACTTC. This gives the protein CASSVDSGGRVQGEQYF.

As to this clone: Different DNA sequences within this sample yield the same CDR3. CDR3 region: CASSQDRWGSGGNTEAFF. CDR3 coding DNA: TGCGCCAGCAGCCAAGATCGTTGGGGTTCCGGGGGAAACACTGAAGCTTTCTTT. The rearrangement links TRBV4-3 to TRBJ1-1; possible D gene TRBD1, 5 bases. V was trimmed by 0 bases and J by 2 bases, leaving 19 bases between them. Germline assignment: CDR1 LGHNA and CDR2 YSLEER. The CDR3 totals 18 residues.

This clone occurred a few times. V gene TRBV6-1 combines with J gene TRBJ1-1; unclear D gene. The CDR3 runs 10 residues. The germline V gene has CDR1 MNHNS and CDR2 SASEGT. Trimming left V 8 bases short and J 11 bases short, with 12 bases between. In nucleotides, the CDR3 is TGTGCCAGCCGGACCCTCAGGGCTTTCTTT. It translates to CASRTLRAFF.

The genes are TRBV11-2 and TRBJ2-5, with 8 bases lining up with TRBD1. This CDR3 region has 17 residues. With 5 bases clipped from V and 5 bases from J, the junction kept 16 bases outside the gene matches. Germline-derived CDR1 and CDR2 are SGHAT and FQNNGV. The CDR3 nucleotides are TGTGCCAGCAGCCCTAAGAGGGACAGGACGAAGTGGGAGACCCAGTACTTC. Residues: CASSPKRDRTKWETQYF.